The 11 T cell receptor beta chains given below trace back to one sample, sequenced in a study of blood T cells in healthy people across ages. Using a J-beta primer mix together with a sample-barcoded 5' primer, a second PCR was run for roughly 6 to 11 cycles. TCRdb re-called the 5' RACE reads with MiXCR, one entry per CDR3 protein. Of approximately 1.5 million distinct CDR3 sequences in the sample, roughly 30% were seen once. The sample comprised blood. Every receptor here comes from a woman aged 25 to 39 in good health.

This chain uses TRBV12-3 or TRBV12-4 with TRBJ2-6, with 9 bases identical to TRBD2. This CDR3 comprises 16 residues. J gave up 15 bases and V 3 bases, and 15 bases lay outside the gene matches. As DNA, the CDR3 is TGTGCCAGCAGTTTTGGTACCGGGACTAGCCTCCCACCCCTGACTTTC. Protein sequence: CASSFGTGTSLPPLTF.

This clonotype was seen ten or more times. CDR3 sequence: CSVELGIEQYF. CDR3 DNA: TGCAGCGTTGAATTAGGGATCGAGCAGTACTTC. The V call is TRBV29-1, the J call TRBJ2-5; D is unclear. The J call is doubtful: the DNA matches TRBJ2-7 better. CDR3 length: 11 amino acids. Germline V gene lookup returns CDR1 SQVTM and CDR2 ANQGSEA.

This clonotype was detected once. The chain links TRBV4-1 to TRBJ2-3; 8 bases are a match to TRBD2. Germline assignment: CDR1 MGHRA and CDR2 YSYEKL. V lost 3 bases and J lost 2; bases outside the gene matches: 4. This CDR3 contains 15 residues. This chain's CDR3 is CASSQSGRTTDTQYF. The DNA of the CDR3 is TGCGCCAGCAGCCAGAGCGGGAGAACCACAGATACGCAGTATTTT.

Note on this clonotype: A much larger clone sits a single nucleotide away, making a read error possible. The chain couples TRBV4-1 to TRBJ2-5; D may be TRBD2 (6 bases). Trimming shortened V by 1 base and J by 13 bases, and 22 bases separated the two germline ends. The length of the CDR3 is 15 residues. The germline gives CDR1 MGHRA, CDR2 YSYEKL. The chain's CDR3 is CASSQGLGGSYERYF. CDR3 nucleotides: TGCGCCAGCAGCCAAGGGTTGGGGGGAAGCTACGAGCGGTACTTC.

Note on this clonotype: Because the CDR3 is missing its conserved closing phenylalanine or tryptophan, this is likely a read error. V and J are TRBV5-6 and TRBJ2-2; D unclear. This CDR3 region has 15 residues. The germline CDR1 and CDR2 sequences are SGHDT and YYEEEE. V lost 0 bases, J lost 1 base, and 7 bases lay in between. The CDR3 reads CASSLVGKNTGELFS. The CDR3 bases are TGTGCCAGCAGCTTGGTCGGCAAGAACACCGGGGAGCTGTTTTCT.

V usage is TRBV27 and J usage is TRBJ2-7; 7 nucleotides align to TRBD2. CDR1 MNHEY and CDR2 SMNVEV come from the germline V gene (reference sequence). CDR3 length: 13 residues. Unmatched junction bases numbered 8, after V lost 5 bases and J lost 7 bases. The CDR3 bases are TGTGCCAGCAGTACCGGGGCAGCGGGGGAGCAGTACTTC. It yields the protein CASSTGAAGEQYF.

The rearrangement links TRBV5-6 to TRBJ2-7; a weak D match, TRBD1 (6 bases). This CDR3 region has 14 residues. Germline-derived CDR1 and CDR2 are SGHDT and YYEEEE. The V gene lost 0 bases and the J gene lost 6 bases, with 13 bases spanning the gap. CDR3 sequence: CASSLGRGRGEQYF. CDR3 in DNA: TGTGCCAGCAGCTTGGGCAGGGGAAGGGGCGAGCAGTACTTC.

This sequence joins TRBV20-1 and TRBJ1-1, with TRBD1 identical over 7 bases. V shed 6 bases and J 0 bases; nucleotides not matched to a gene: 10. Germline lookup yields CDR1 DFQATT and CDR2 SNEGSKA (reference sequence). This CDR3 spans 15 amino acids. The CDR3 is CSARPGGSVNTEAFF. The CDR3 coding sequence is TGCAGTGCCAGACCAGGGGGTTCCGTGAACACTGAAGCTTTCTTT.

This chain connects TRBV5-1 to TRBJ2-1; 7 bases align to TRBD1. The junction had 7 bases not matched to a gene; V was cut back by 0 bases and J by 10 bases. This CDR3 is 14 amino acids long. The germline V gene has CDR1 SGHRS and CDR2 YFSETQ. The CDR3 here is CASSLAPGGREQFF. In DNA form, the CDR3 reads TGCGCCAGCAGCTTGGCGCCAGGGGGTCGGGAGCAGTTCTTC.

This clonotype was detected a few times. The CDR3 loop reads CASSYRLGTGTDTQYF. The CDR3 bases are TGTGCCAGCAGTTACCGCCTGGGGACAGGCACAGATACGCAGTATTTT. The chain recombines TRBV6-5 with TRBJ2-3; the match to TRBD1 covers 7 bases. The V gene end was trimmed by 2 bases and the J gene end by 1 base; junction bases not matched to a gene: 6. There are 16 residues in the CDR3. Germline assignment: CDR1 MNHEY and CDR2 SVGAGI.

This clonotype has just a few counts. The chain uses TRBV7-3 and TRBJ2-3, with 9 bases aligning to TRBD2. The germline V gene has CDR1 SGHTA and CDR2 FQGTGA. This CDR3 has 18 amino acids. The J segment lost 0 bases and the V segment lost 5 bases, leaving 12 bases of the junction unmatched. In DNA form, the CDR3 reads TGTGCCAGCAGCCCGTCAGTCCGGCTAGCGGGAAGCACAGATACGCAGTATTTT. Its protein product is CASSPSVRLAGSTDTQYF.